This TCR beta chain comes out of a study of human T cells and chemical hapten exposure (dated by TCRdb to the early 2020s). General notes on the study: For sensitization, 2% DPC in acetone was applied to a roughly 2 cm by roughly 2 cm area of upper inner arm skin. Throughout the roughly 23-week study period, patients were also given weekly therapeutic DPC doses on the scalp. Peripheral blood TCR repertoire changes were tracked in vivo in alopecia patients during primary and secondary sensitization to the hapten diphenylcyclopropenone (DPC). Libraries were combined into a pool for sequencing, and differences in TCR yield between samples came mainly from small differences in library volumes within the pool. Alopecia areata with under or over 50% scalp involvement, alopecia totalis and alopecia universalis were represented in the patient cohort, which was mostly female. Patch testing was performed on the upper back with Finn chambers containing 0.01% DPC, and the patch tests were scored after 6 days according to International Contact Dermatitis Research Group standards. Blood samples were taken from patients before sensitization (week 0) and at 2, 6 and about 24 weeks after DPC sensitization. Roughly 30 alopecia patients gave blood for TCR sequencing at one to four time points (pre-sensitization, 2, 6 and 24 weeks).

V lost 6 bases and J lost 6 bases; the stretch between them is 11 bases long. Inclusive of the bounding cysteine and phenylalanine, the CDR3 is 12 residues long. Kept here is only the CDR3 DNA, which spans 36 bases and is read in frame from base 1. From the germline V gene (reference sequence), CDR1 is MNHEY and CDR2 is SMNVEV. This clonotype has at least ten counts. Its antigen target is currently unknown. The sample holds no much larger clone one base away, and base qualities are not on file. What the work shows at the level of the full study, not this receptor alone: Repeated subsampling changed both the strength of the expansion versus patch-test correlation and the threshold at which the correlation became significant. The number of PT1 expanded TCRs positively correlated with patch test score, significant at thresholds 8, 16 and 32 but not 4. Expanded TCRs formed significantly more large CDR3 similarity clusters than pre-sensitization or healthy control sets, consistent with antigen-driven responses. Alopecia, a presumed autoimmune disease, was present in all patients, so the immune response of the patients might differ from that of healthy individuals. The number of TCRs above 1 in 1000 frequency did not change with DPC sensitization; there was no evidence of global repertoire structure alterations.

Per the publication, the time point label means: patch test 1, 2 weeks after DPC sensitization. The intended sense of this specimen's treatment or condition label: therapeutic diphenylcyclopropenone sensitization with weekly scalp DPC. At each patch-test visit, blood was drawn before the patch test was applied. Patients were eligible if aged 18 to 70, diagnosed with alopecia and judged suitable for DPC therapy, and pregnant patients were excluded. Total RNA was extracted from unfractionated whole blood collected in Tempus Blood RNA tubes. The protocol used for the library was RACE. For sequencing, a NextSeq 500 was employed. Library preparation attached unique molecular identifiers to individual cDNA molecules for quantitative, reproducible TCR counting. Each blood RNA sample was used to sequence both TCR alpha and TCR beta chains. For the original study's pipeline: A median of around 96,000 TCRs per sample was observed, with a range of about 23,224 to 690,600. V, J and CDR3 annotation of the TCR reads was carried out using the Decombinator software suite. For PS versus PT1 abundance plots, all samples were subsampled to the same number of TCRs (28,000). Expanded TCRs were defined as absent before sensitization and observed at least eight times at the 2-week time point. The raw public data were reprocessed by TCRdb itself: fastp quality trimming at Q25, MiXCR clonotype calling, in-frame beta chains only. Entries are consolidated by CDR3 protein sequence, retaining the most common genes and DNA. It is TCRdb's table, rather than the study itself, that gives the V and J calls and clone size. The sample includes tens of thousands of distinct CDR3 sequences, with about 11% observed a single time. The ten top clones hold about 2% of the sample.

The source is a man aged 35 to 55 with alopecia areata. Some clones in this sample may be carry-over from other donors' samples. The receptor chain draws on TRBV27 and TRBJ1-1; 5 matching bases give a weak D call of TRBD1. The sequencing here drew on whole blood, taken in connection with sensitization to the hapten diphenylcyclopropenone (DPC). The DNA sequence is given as TGTGCCAGCAGCTCAGGGTTGGCTGAAGCTTTCTTT. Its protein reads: CASSSGLAEAFF.